The present T cell receptor (beta chain) was sequenced within a study of T cell responses to AZD1222 COVID-19 vaccine. Study background: Second-dose groups at about 4 or about 12 weeks were pooled.

The table came from immunoSEQ multiplex PCR; TCRdb's copy has only in-frame clones and leaves some out. Of around 170,000 clones listed, approximately 91% are singletons. CDR1 is SNHLY and CDR2 is FYNNEI in the germline V gene. The CDR3 spans 15 residues. V shed 4 bases, J shed 0 bases, and the junction held 5 bases outside the gene matches. This specimen consisted of peripheral blood, obtained on day 0 of AZD1222 vaccination. The TCR originated in an adult in good health. The V gene is TRBV2, the J gene TRBJ1-1, with 7 bases matching TRBD1. The CDR3 is CASSGLTGMNTEAFF. CDR3 sequence (DNA): TGTGCCAGCAGTGGGCTGACAGGGATGAACACTGAAGCTTTCTTT.